These 25 T cell receptor beta chains came from one sample sequenced in a study of blood T cell repertoires in COVID-19. Some clones are missing from TCRdb's copy, which holds only in-frame ones; the method was immunoSEQ multiplex PCR. The table lists 120,000 to 150,000 clones, 85% to 90% of them singletons. Sequencing was carried out using peripheral blood. These receptors originate from a woman aged 45 to 65 with active or convalescent COVID-19.

The chain has TRBV29-1 and TRBJ1-2, with unresolved D. V was shortened by 4 bases and J by 2 bases, with 8 bases between the two germline ends. There are 12 residues in the CDR3. CDR1 is SQVTM and CDR2 is ANQGSEA in the germline V gene. The CDR3 protein is CSVVFPNYGYTF. The CDR3 DNA sequence: TGCAGCGTTGTGTTCCCGAACTATGGCTACACCTTC.

This chain connects TRBV5-4 to TRBJ1-3; D gene unclear. This CDR3 is 16 amino acids long. Trimming removed 2 bases at V and 0 bases at J, with 12 bases between. Germline lookup yields CDR1 SGHNT and CDR2 YYREEE (reference sequence). CDR3 amino acids: CASSFGESFSGNTIYF. The CDR3 DNA reads as TGTGCCAGCAGCTTCGGGGAGTCCTTCTCTGGAAACACCATATATTTT.

The chain carries TRBV3-1 (or the pseudogene TRBV3-2) and TRBJ1-5, with a weak D call TRBD1 (6 bases). V lost 4 bases and J lost 7, with 14 bases in between. The CDR3 has 14 residues. Per germline, CDR1 LGHDT and CDR2 YNNKEL (reference sequence). In nucleotides, the CDR3 is TGTGCCAGCAGCCCTGAAACAGGGAAACAGCCCCAGCATTTT. Translated, it gives CASSPETGKQPQHF.

V is TRBV10-3 and J is TRBJ2-3; 8 bases are a match to TRBD2. With 5 bases clipped from V and 0 bases from J, the junction kept 7 bases outside the gene matches. In germline, CDR1 is ENHRY, CDR2 SYGVKD. The CDR3 is made up of 16 amino acids. This CDR3 reads CAISPESGGSTDTQYF. The CDR3 DNA sequence: TGTGCCATCAGTCCAGAGAGCGGGGGCAGCACAGATACGCAGTATTTT.

J is TRBJ1-1 and V is TRBV6-5, with 8 bases matching TRBD1. V shed 6 bases, J shed 5 bases, and the junction held 5 bases outside the gene matches. This CDR3 is 13 amino acids long. The germline V gene has CDR1 MNHEY and CDR2 SVGAGI. The CDR3 reads CASSFDRGTEAFF. In DNA form, the CDR3 reads TGTGCCAGCAGCTTTGACAGGGGAACTGAAGCTTTCTTT.

The genes are TRBV20-1 and TRBJ1-1; D is undetermined. CDR3 size: 11 residues. In germline, CDR1 is DFQATT, CDR2 SNEGSKA (reference sequence). V dropped 0 bases and J dropped 12 bases, with 11 bases sitting between them. DNA of the CDR3: TGCAGTGCTAGAGATCCACCTGCGTCTTTCTTT. Amino acids: CSARDPPASFF.

The rearrangement links TRBV18 to TRBJ1-1; D perhaps matches TRBD1 (5 bases). The CDR3 sequence is 15 residues long. Per germline, CDR1 KGHSH and CDR2 LQKENI. V shed 3 bases and J shed 1 base, with 12 bases lying between them. The CDR3 region has the DNA TGTGCCAGCTCACCTGGGGCAGTATCGAACACTGAAGCTTTCTTT. This translates into CASSPGAVSNTEAFF.

J is TRBJ2-3 and V is TRBV27; D is unresolved. Germline lookup yields CDR1 MNHEY and CDR2 SMNVEV (reference sequence). There are 14 residues in the CDR3. V lost 6 bases, J lost 0 bases, and 10 bases lay in between. The CDR3 DNA follows: TGTGCCAGCAGGCCCAGTTCTAGCACAGATACGCAGTATTTT. This codes for CASRPSSSTDTQYF.

The J gene is TRBJ2-5, the V gene TRBV3-1 (or the pseudogene TRBV3-2); 12 bases are shared with TRBD2. This CDR3 has 16 residues. V shed 6 bases and J 5 bases; nucleotides not matched to a gene: 10. Germline CDR1 reads LGHDT; CDR2 reads YNNKEL (reference sequence). DNA of the CDR3: TGTGCCAGCAGTCTCAGGACTAGCGGGATGCGGGAGACCCAGTACTTC. The encoded protein is CASSLRTSGMRETQYF.

This chain joins TRBV28 and TRBJ1-5; 8 bases are a match to TRBD1. The germline gives CDR1 MDHEN, CDR2 SYDVKM. The V and J ends lost 2 bases and 6 bases, in that order; junction bases with no gene match: 3. This CDR3 comprises 14 residues. The DNA for the CDR3 is TGTGCCAGCAGTTTAAGGACAGGGACTCAGCCCCAGCATTTT. Translated, it gives CASSLRTGTQPQHF.

This chain connects TRBV6-5 to TRBJ1-2; D gene ambiguous. The V end lost 3 bases, the J end lost 4 bases, and 15 bases lay between the germline ends. Germline V gene lookup returns CDR1 MNHEY and CDR2 SVGAGI. CDR3 length: 15 residues. CDR3: CASSYTPTYSYGYTF. As DNA, the CDR3 is TGTGCCAGCAGTTATACCCCCACCTATAGCTATGGCTACACCTTC.

The V gene is TRBV19, the J gene TRBJ2-1; 16 nucleotides match TRBD2. The ends lost 4 bases at V and 8 bases at J; junction bases unmatched: 8. The CDR3 has 17 amino acids. CDR1 and CDR2 (germline): LNHDA, SQIVND (reference sequence). CDR3 bases: TGTGCCAGTAGTACGGGACTAGCGGGAGGGCTTCGATATGAGCAGTTCTTC. This gives the protein CASSTGLAGGLRYEQFF. Using reference TRBV19 and TRBJ2-1 for the parts outside the CDR3, the full variable domain is DGGITQSPKYLFRKEGQNVTLSCEQNLNHDAMYWYRQDPGQGLRLIYYSQIVNDFQKGDIAEGYSVSREKKESFPLTVTSAQKNPTAFYLCASSTGLAGGLRYEQFFGPGTRLTVL.

This clone was detected only once. This chain links TRBV29-1 with TRBJ1-1, with TRBD1 identical over 8 bases. Germline trimming cut 0 bases from V and 1 base from J; bases unmatched to any gene: 4. This CDR3 has 15 amino acids. Germline values: CDR1 SQVTM, CDR2 ANQGSEA. CDR3 in amino acids: CSVEDQGAWNTEAFF. The CDR3 nucleotides are TGCAGCGTTGAAGATCAGGGGGCCTGGAACACTGAAGCTTTCTTT.

The V call is TRBV5-1, the J call TRBJ1-1; D perhaps matches TRBD1 (6 bases). The V gene lost 3 bases and the J gene lost 1 base, with 13 bases spanning the gap. There are 15 residues in the CDR3. Germline V gene sequence: CDR1 SGHRS, CDR2 YFSETQ. The CDR3 here is CASSSDQTGNTEAFF. CDR3 DNA: TGCGCCAGCAGCTCCGACCAGACAGGGAACACTGAAGCTTTCTTT.

This clone turned up a few times. The chain couples TRBV11-2 to TRBJ1-3, with D unclear. Germline values: CDR1 SGHAT, CDR2 FQNNGV. V was shortened by 5 bases and J by 4 bases, with 12 bases between the two germline ends. The CDR3 covers 14 residues. The CDR3 region is CASSHLNRGNTIYF. The CDR3 DNA reads as TGTGCCAGCAGCCACTTGAATCGGGGAAACACCATATATTTT.

The chain has TRBV7-3 and TRBJ2-1; 8 bases align to TRBD2. Germline assignment: CDR1 SGHTA and CDR2 FQGTGA. J gave up 0 bases and V 0 bases, and 7 bases lay outside the gene matches. The CDR3 length is 18 residues. CDR3 amino acids: CASSLTGAGARSYNEQFF. CDR3 sequence (DNA): TGTGCCAGCAGCTTAACCGGAGCGGGGGCTCGCTCCTACAATGAGCAGTTCTTC.

The genes are TRBV4-1 and TRBJ1-3; D gene unclear. The V and J ends lost 3 bases and 0 bases respectively, with 12 bases between them. Germline lookup yields CDR1 MGHRA and CDR2 YSYEKL. CDR3 length: 16 residues. Here the CDR3 reads CASSQEPRSSGNTIYF. As DNA, the CDR3 is TGCGCCAGCAGCCAGGAACCTCGGAGCTCTGGAAACACCATATATTTT.

The chain uses TRBV11-2 and TRBJ1-2; 7 positions match TRBD1. The V and J ends lost 5 bases and 13 bases, in that order; junction bases with no gene match: 13. Looked up from germline, CDR1 is SGHAT and CDR2 is FQNNGV. CDR3 length: 13 residues. The CDR3 coding sequence is TGTGCCAGCAGCAAACGACAGGGAGGATTAGCCACCTTC. This encodes CASSKRQGGLATF.

The chain links TRBV27 to TRBJ1-3; 7 nucleotides align to TRBD1. With 6 bases clipped from V and 0 bases from J, the junction kept 8 bases outside the gene matches. CDR1 is MNHEY and CDR2 is SMNVEV in the germline V gene (reference sequence). CDR3 length: 16 residues. CDR3 nucleotide sequence: TGTGCCAGCAGCACAACGGGACAGCACTCTGGAAACACCATATATTTT. Its translation: CASSTTGQHSGNTIYF.

V is TRBV9 and J is TRBJ2-5, with TRBD1 matching over 11 bases. The J segment lost 6 bases and the V segment lost 0 bases, leaving 4 bases of the junction unmatched. From germline, CDR1 is SGDLS and CDR2 YYNGEE. The CDR3 is 15 residues long. CDR3 amino acids: CASSVGTGGAQTQYF. CDR3 DNA sequence: TGTGCCAGCAGCGTAGGGACAGGGGGCGCGCAGACCCAGTACTTC. Together with reference TRBV9 and TRBJ2-5, the CDR3 gives the full variable domain: DSGVTQTPKHLITATGQRVTLRCSPRSGDLSVYWYQQSLDQGLQFLIQYYNGEERAKGNILERFSAQQFPDLHSELNLSSLELGDSALYFCASSVGTGGAQTQYFGPGTRLLVL.

The rearrangement uses TRBV28 and TRBJ2-6; a possible D gene is TRBD1 (6 bases). The germline CDR1 and CDR2 sequences are MDHEN and SYDVKM. This CDR3 is built from 15 residues. V was trimmed by 7 bases and J by 2 bases, leaving 12 bases between them. Written as DNA, the CDR3 is TGTGCCAGCACCTACTCAGGGGCTGGGGCCAACGTCCTGACTTTC. Its protein product is CASTYSGAGANVLTF. Together with reference TRBV28 and TRBJ2-6, the CDR3 gives the full variable domain: DVKVTQSSRYLVKRTGEKVFLECVQDMDHENMFWYRQDPGLGLRLIYFSYDVKMKEKGDIPEGYSVSREKKERFSLILESASTNQTSMYLCASTYSGAGANVLTFGAGSRLTVL.

The V gene is TRBV6-6, the J gene TRBJ2-7, with D perhaps TRBD1 (6 bases). The CDR3 is made up of 10 amino acids. In germline, CDR1 is MNHNY, CDR2 SVGAGI (reference sequence). Trimming removed 6 bases from V and 9 bases from J, with 9 bases in between. CDR3 sequence (DNA): TGTGCCAGCAGAAAGGACAGGCAGTACTTC. Translation: CASRKDRQYF.

The rearrangement uses TRBV27 and TRBJ1-1; 7 bases fit TRBD1. CDR1 is MNHEY, CDR2 SMNVEV, per germline (reference sequence). V was clipped by 4 bases and J by 3 bases; unmatched bases: 14. CDR3 length: 17 residues. The CDR3 DNA reads as TGTGCCAGCAGTTCCCGACAGGGAGTATTGAGGGACACTGAAGCTTTCTTT. Protein sequence: CASSSRQGVLRDTEAFF.

V and J are TRBV4-2 and TRBJ1-1; perhaps TRBD1 as D (6 bases). Germline V gene lookup returns CDR1 LGHNA and CDR2 YNFKEQ. The CDR3 spans 13 residues. Trimming pared 4 bases from V and 8 bases from J, leaving 14 bases between. CDR3 loop: CASSLRQEAEAFF. CDR3 DNA: TGTGCCAGCAGCCTAAGACAGGAGGCCGAAGCTTTCTTT.

This clone was counted a single time. The rearrangement links TRBV29-1 to TRBJ1-1; 7 bases agree with TRBD1. The CDR3 has 13 amino acids. V dropped 7 bases and J dropped 0; count of bases not matched to a gene: 5. CDR1 SQVTM and CDR2 ANQGSEA come from the germline V gene. The CDR3 DNA reads as TGCAGCGCCAGACAGGGTATGAACACTGAAGCTTTCTTT. Protein product: CSARQGMNTEAFF. The full variable domain, with the rest looked up from reference TRBV29-1 and TRBJ1-1, is SAVISQKPSRDICQRGTSLTIQCQVDSQVTMMFWYRQQPGQSLTLIATANQGSEATYESGFVIDKFPISRPNLTFSTLTVSNMSPEDSSIYLCSARQGMNTEAFFGQGTRLTVV.